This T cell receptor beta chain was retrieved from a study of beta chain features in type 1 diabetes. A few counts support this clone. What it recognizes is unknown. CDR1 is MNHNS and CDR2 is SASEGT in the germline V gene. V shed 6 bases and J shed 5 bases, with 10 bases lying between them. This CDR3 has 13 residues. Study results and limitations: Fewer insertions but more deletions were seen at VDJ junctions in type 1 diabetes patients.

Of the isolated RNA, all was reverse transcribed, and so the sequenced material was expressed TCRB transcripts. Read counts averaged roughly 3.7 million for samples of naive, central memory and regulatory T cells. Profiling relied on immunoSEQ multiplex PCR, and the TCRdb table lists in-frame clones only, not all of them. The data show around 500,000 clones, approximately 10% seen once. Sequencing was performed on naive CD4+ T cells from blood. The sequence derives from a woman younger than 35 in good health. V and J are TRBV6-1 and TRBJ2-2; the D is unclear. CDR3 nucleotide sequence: TGTGCCAGCAGCAAACAGCAGACCGGGGAGCTGTTTTTT. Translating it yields CASSKQQTGELFF.